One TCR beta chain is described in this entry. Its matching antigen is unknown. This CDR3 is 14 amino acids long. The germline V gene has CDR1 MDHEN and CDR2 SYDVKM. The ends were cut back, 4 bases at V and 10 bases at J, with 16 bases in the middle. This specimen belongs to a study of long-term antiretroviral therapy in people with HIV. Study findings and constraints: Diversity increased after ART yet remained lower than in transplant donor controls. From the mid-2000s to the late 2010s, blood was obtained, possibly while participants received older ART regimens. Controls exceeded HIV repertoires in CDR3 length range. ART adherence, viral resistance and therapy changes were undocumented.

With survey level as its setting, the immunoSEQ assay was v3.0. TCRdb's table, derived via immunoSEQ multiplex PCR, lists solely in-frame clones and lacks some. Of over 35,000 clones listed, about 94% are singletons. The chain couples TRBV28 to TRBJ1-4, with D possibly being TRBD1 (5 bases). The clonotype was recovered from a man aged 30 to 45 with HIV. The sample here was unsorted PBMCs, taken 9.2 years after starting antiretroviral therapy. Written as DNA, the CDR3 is TGTGCCAGCAGTTCGACAGCTCAGATTGGAAAACTGTTTTTT. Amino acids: CASSSTAQIGKLFF.